This T cell receptor (beta chain) was profiled in a study of blood T cell repertoires in COVID-19. The overall study: T cells, B-cell-depleted T cells, or PBMCs provided the cDNA or gDNA that served as material.

Participant-reported clinical history was the basis for cohort assignment. Original processing notes: For nucleated cells, counts were estimated from reference gene primer amplification. The assay was immunoSEQ multiplex PCR, and TCRdb's table has in-frame clones only and misses some. The V and J calls and clone size were taken over from that table, and D and trimming were inferred from the DNA. Among hundreds of thousands of clones listed, about 90% were seen once. The CDR3 totals 14 residues. The V segment lost 5 bases and the J segment 1 base; nucleotides outside the gene matches: 2. The germline V gene has CDR1 PRHDT and CDR2 FYEKMQ (reference sequence).

This chain uses TRBV13 with TRBJ1-1, with TRBD1 identical over 9 bases. The source is a man in his forties or fifties who had been exposed to COVID-19. Sequences were obtained from PBMCs or T cells enriched from blood (not recorded which). The chain's CDR3 is CASSLGQGNTEAFF. CDR3 sequence (DNA): TGTGCCAGCAGCCTGGGACAGGGGAACACTGAAGCTTTCTTT.